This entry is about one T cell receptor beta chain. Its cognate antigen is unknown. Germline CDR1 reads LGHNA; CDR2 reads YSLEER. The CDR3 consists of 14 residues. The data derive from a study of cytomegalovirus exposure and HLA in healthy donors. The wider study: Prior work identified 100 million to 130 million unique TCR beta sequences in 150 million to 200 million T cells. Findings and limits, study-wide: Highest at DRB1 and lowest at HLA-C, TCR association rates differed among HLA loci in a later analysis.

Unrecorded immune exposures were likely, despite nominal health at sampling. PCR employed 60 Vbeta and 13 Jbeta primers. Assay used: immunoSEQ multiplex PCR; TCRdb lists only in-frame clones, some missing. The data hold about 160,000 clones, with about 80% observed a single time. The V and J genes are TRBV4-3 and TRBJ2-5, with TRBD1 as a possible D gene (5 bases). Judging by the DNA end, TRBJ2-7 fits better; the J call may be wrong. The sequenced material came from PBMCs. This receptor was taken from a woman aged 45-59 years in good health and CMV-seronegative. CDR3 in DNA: TGCGCCAGCAGCCAAGTGGGGCAGATGTACGAGCAGTACTTC. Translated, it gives CASSQVGQMYEQYF.